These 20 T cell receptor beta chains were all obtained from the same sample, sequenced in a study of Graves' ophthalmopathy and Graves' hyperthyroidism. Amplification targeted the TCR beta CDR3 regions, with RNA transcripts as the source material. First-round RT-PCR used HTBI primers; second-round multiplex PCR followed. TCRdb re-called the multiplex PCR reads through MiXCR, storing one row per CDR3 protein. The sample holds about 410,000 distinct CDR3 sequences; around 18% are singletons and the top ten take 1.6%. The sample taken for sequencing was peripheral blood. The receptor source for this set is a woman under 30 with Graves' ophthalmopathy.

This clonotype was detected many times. The CDR3 DNA reads as TGTGCCAGTGGAAGACCCAGACAGGGACCCTCTACCTCTGGAAACACCATATATTTT. This translates into CASGRPRQGPSTSGNTIYF. The gene calls are TRBV19 and TRBJ1-3, with TRBD1 identical over 7 bases. From germline, CDR1 is LNHDA and CDR2 SQIVND (reference sequence). V shed 8 bases, J shed 0 bases, and the junction held 19 bases outside the gene matches. The CDR3 is 19 residues long.

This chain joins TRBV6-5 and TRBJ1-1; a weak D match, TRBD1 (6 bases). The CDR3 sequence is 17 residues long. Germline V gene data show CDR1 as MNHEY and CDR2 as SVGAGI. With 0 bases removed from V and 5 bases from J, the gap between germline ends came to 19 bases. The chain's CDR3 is CASSYSKSLTGWTEAFF. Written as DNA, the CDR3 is TGTGCCAGCAGTTACTCGAAGTCTCTCACAGGGTGGACTGAAGCTTTCTTT.

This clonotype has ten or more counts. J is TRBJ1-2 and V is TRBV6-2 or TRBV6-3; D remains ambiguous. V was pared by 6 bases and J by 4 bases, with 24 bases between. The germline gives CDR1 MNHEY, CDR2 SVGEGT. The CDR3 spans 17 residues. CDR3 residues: CASSPILGPGGIYGYTF. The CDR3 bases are TGTGCCAGCAGCCCCATCTTAGGACCCGGTGGTATCTATGGCTACACCTTC.

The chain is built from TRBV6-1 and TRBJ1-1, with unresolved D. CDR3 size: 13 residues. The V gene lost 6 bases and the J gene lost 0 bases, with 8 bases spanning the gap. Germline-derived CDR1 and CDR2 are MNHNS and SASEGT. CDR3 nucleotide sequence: TGTGCCAGCAGCGAGTTAGTGAACACTGAAGCTTTCTTT. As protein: CASSELVNTEAFF.

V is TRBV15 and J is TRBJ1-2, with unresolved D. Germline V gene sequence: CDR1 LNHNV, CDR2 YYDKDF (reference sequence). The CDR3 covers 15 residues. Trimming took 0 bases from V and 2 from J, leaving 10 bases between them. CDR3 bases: TGTGCCACCAGCAGAGATCTTGGTCAGAACTATGGCTACACCTTC. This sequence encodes CATSRDLGQNYGYTF.

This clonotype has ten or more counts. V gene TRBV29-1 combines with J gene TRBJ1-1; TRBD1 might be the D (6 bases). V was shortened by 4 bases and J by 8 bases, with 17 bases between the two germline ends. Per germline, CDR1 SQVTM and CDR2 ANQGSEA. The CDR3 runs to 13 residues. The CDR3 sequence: CSVVYRVGGEAFF. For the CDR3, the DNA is TGCAGCGTTGTTTACAGGGTTGGGGGCGAAGCTTTCTTT.

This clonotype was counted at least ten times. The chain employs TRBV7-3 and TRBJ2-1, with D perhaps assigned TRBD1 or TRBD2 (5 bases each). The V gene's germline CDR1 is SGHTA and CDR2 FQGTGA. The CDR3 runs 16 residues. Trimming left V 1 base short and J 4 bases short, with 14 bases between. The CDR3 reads CASSLSAGDGYNEQFF. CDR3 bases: TGTGCCAGCAGCTTAAGCGCCGGGGACGGTTACAATGAGCAGTTCTTC.

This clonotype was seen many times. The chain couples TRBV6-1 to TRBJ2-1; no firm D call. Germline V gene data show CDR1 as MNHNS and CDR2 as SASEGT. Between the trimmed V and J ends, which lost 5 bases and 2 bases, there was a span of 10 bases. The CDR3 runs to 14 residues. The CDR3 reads CASSPVVTYNEQFF. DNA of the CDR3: TGTGCCAGCAGTCCGGTCGTGACCTACAATGAGCAGTTCTTC.

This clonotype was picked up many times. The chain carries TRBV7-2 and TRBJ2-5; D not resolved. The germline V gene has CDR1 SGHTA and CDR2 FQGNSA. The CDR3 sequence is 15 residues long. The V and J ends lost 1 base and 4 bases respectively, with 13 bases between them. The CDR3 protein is CASSLGAGLRETQYF. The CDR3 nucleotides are TGTGCCAGCAGCTTAGGGGCAGGCCTGAGAGAGACCCAGTACTTC.

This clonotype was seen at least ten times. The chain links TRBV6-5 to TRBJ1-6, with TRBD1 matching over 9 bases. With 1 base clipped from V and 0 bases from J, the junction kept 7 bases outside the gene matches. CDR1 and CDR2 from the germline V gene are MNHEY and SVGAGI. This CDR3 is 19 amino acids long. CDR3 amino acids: CASSYLATGGSSYNSPLHF. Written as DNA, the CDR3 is TGTGCCAGCAGTTACTTGGCGACAGGGGGAAGCTCCTATAATTCACCCCTCCACTTT.

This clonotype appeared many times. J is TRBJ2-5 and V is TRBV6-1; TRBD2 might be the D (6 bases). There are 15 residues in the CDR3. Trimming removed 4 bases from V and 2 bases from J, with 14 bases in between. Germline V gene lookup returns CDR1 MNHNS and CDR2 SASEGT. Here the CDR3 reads CASSARLGNQETQYF. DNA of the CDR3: TGTGCCAGCAGTGCCCGACTAGGTAATCAAGAGACCCAGTACTTC.

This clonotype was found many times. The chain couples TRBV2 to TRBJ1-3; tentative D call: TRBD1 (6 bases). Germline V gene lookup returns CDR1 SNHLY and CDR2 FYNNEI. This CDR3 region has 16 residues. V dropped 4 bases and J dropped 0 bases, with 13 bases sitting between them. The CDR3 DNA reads TGTGCCAGCAGTGGCACGACAGGAATCTCTGGAAACACCATATATTTT. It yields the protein CASSGTTGISGNTIYF.

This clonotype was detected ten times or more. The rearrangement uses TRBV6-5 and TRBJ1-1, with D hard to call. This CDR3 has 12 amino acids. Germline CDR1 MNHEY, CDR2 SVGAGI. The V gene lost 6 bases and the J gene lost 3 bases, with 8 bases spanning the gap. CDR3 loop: CASRSEDTEAFF. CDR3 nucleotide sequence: TGTGCCAGCAGGTCTGAGGACACTGAAGCTTTCTTT.

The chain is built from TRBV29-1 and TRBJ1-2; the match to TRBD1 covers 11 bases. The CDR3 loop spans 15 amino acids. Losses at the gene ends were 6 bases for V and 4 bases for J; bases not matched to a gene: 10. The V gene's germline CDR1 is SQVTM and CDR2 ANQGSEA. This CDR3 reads CSVPIGQGAGYGYTF. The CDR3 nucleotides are TGCAGCGTACCCATCGGACAGGGGGCCGGCTATGGCTACACCTTC.

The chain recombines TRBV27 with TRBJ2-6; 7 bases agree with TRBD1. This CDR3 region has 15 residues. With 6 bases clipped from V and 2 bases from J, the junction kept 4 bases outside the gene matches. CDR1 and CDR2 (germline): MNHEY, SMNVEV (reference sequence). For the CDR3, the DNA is TGTGCCAGCAGGTCACAGGGGACTGGGGCCAACGTCCTGACTTTC. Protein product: CASRSQGTGANVLTF.

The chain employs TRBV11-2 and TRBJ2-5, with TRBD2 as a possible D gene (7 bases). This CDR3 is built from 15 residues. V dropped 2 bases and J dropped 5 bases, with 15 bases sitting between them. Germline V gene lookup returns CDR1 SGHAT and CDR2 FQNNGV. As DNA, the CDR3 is TGTGCCAGCAGCTTAAGGGGGAGGGCCGGGGAGACCCAGTACTTC. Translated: CASSLRGRAGETQYF.

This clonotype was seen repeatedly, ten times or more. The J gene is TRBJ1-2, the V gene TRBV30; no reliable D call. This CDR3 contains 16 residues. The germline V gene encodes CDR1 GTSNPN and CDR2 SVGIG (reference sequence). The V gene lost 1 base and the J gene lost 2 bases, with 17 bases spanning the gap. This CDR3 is CAWSDRLTASNYGYTF. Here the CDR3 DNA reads TGTGCCTGGAGTGACCGCCTGACTGCAAGCAACTATGGCTACACCTTC.

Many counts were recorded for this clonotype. The CDR3 DNA reads TGTGCCAGCAGTTATTCCGGAAGGGGGGCTGTGCAGAACATTCAGTACTTC. Protein: CASSYSGRGAVQNIQYF. The chain carries TRBV6-2 or TRBV6-3 and TRBJ2-4; D might be TRBD1 or TRBD2, each matching 6 bases. This CDR3 spans 17 amino acids. Germline values: CDR1 MNHEY, CDR2 SVGEGT. The V end was cut by 3 bases, the J end by 7 bases, with 22 bases between.

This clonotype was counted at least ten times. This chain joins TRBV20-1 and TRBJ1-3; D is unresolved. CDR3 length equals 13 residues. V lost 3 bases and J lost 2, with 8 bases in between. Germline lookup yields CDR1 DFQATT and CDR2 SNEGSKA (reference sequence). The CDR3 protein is CSARNPAGNTIYF. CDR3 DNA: TGCAGTGCTAGGAACCCGGCTGGAAACACCATATATTTT.

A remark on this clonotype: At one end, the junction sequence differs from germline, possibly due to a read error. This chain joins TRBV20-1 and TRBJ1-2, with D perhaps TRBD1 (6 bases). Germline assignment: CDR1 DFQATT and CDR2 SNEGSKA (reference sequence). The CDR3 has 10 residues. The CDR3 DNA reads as TGCAGTGCCCAAATCGCACAGGGCCTCTTC. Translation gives CSAQIAQGLF.